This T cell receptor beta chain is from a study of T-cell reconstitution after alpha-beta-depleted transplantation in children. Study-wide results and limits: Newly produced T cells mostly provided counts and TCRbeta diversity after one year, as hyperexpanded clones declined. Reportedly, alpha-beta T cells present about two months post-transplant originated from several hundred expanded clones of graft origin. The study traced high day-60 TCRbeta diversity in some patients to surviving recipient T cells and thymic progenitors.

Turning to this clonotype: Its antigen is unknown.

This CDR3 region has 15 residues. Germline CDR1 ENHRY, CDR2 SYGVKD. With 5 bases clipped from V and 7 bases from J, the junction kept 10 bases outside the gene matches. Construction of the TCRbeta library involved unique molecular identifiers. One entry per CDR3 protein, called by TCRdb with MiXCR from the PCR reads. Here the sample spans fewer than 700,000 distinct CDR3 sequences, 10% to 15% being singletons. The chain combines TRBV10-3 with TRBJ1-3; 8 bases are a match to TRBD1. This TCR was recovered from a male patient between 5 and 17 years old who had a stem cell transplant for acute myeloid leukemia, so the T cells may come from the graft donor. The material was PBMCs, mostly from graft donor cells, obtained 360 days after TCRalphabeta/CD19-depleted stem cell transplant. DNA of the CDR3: TGTGCCATCAGTTCTACTACGGGACAGGAGAACACCATATATTTT. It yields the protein CAISSTTGQENTIYF.